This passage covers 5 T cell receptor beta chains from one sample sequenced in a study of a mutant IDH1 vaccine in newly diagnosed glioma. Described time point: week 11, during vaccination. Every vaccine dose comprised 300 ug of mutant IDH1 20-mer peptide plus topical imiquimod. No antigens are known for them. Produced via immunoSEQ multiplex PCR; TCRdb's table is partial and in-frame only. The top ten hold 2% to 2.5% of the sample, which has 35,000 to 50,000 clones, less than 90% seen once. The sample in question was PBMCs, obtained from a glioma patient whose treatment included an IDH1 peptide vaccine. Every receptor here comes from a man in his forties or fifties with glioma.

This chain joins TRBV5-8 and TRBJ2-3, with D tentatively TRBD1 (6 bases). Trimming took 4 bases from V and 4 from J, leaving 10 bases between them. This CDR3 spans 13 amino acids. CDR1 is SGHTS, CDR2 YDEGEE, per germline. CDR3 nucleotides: TGTGCCAGCAGCGAGGGGGTCCCAGATACGCAGTATTTT. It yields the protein CASSEGVPDTQYF.

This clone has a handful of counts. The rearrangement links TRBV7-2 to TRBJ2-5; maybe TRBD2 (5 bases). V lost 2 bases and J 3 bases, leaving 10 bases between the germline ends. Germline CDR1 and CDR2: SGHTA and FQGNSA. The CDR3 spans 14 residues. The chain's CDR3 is CASSLRLAEETQYF. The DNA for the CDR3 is TGTGCCAGCAGCTTACGTCTAGCAGAAGAGACCCAGTACTTC.

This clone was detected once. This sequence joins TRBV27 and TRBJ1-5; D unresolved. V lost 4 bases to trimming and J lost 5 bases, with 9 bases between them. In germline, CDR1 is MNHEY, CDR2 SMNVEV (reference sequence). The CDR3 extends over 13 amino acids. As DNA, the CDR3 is TGTGCCAGCAGTTCCATTGCCGATCAGCCCCAGCATTTT. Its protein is CASSSIADQPQHF.

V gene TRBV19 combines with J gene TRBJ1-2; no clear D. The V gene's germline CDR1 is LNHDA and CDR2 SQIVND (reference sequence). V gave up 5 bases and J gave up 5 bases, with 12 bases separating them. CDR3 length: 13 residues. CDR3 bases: TGTGCCAGTAGTTCGTTAGATTTATATGGCTACACCTTC. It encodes CASSSLDLYGYTF.

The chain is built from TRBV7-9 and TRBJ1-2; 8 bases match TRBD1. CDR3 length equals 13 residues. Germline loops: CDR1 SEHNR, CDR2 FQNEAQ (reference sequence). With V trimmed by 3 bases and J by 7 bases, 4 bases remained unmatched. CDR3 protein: CASSFDRGGGYTF. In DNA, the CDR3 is TGTGCCAGCAGCTTTGACAGGGGCGGTGGCTACACCTTC. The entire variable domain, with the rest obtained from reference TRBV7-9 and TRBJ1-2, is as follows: DTGVSQNPRHKITKRGQNVTFRCDPISEHNRLYWYRQTLGQGPEFLTYFQNEAQLEKSRLLSDRFSAERPKGSFSTLEIQRTEQGDSAMYLCASSFDRGGGYTFGSGTRLTVV.